This entry lists 11 T cell receptor beta chains sequenced from one sample in a study of T-cell memory formation after mild COVID-19. TCRdb reanalysed the 5' RACE reads using MiXCR and keeps one entry per CDR3 protein. The sample carries under 350,000 distinct CDR3 sequences, 16% recorded once. The sequencing sample was made of PBMCs or a T cell subset sorted from them (not recorded which). The origin of the receptors is a young man who had mild COVID-19 (a few samples of this study predate the infection). Cell type and time point are not known.

The DNA for the CDR3 is TGTGCCAGCGCCTTTTCCTACGAGCAGTACTTC. Amino acid sequence: CASAFSYEQYF. The chain employs TRBV5-8 and TRBJ2-7; D uncertain. V lost 7 bases and J lost 1, with 6 bases in between. This CDR3 contains 11 residues. Germline V gives CDR1 SGHTS, CDR2 YDEGEE.

V usage is TRBV6-1 and J usage is TRBJ1-5, with 10 nucleotides matching TRBD1. The V segment lost 3 bases and the J segment 5 bases; nucleotides outside the gene matches: 1. The CDR3 is 14 residues long. The germline V gene encodes CDR1 MNHNS and CDR2 SASEGT. The CDR3 spells CASSEGQGYQPQHF. CDR3 DNA sequence: TGTGCCAGCAGTGAGGGACAGGGGTATCAGCCCCAGCATTTT.

The rearrangement uses TRBV6-1 and TRBJ1-2; TRBD1 matches at 8 bases. J lost 5 bases, V lost 6 bases, and 5 bases had no gene match. This CDR3 contains 13 residues. Germline V gene data show CDR1 as MNHNS and CDR2 as SASEGT. The CDR3 region is CASRPGQEYGYTF. The CDR3 DNA sequence: TGTGCCAGCAGACCGGGACAGGAGTATGGCTACACCTTC.

This clonotype has a handful of counts. The genes are TRBV4-3 and TRBJ2-3, with D unclear. The CDR3 runs 13 residues. Germline CDR1 and CDR2: LGHNA and YSLEER. V shed 0 bases and J shed 15 bases, with 16 bases lying between them. This chain's CDR3 is CASSQEEGSRRYF. The CDR3, as DNA: TGCGCCAGCAGCCAAGAGGAAGGGTCCCGGCGTTATTTT.

This clonotype was found a few times. CDR3 sequence: CATGAGTNTGELFF. The CDR3 nucleotides are TGTGCCACCGGGGCGGGGACCAACACCGGGGAGCTGTTTTTT. V gene TRBV24-1 combines with J gene TRBJ2-2; perhaps TRBD2 as D (6 bases). Trimming cost V 9 bases and J 2 bases, with 12 bases left between them. Germline values: CDR1 KGHDR, CDR2 SFDVKD. This CDR3 is built from 14 residues.

This chain joins TRBV20-1 and TRBJ2-5; TRBD2 is a possible D gene (6 bases). The CDR3 sequence is 15 residues long. Germline loops: CDR1 DFQATT, CDR2 SNEGSKA (reference sequence). The V end lost 3 bases, the J end lost 4 bases, and 18 bases lay between the germline ends. Written as DNA, the CDR3 is TGCAGTGCTAGGGAGAGCGGGTCCTGGGGAGAGACCCAGTACTTC. It specifies CSARESGSWGETQYF.

V is TRBV12-3 or TRBV12-4 and J is TRBJ2-1; D gene unclear. The CDR3 loop spans 13 amino acids. The V gene lost 3 bases and the J gene lost 8 bases, with 11 bases spanning the gap. The CDR3 reads CASSLIASHEQFF. The CDR3 DNA follows: TGTGCCAGCAGTTTGATAGCCTCTCATGAGCAGTTCTTC.

The chain joins TRBV6-2 or TRBV6-3 to TRBJ2-1, with D tentatively TRBD2 (5 bases). Germline CDR1 reads MNHEY; CDR2 reads SVGEGT. There are 13 residues in the CDR3. Trimming removed 1 base from V and 7 bases from J, with 8 bases in between. DNA for the CDR3: TGTGCCAGCAGTTACTTAGCGTGGAATGAGCAGTTCTTC. Amino acid sequence: CASSYLAWNEQFF.

This clonotype was picked up a small number of times. The chain carries TRBV7-9 and TRBJ1-1; no clear D gene. The germline V and J ends were trimmed by 8 bases and 4 bases, with 8 bases remaining between them. The CDR3 is 11 amino acids. Germline-derived CDR1 and CDR2 are SEHNR and FQNEAQ (reference sequence). The CDR3 region has the DNA TGTGCCAGCCGCCGGGCCACTGAAGCTTTCTTT. This sequence encodes CASRRATEAFF.

The chain carries TRBV7-2 and TRBJ2-3; 8 nucleotides align to TRBD2. This CDR3 is built from 16 residues. V shed 3 bases and J 8 bases; nucleotides not matched to a gene: 13. Germline V gene sequence: CDR1 SGHTA, CDR2 FQGNSA. CDR3 loop: CASSFLSGGHAGTQYF. The CDR3 bases are TGTGCCAGCAGCTTCCTGAGCGGGGGTCATGCTGGTACGCAGTATTTT.

The chain uses TRBV4-2 and TRBJ1-2; a possible D gene is TRBD1 (5 bases). Trimming left V 0 bases short and J 6 bases short, with 20 bases between. The CDR3 is made up of 17 amino acids. CDR1 and CDR2 from the germline V gene are LGHNA and YNFKEQ. CDR3 region: CASSQEVGVAGPDGYTF. In nucleotides, the CDR3 is TGTGCCAGCAGCCAAGAGGTTGGAGTTGCAGGGCCGGATGGCTACACCTTC.